This T cell receptor (beta chain) was obtained from a study of early T cells in non-severe SARS-CoV-2 infection. Study as a whole: Sequencing was performed on bulk RNA from unsorted whole blood, leaving chains unpaired. Study-wide results and limits: CD4 and private specificities were missed by VDJdb matching, which favored anti-spike CD8 responses.

V was shortened by 0 bases and J by 9 bases, with 8 bases between the two germline ends. The CDR3 loop spans 11 amino acids. From germline, CDR1 is GTSNPN and CDR2 SVGIG (reference sequence). Attachment of unique molecular identifiers to individual cDNA molecules was performed. TCRdb analysed the 5' RACE reads with MiXCR anew, one entry per CDR3 protein. The sample yields some 66,000 distinct CDR3 sequences, 13% seen once. This clonotype showed up just once. Its target is not known. The sample consisted of whole blood. The V call is TRBV30, the J call TRBJ1-1, with D unclear. The sequence was obtained from an adult who was a healthcare worker with PCR-confirmed SARS-CoV-2 infection or an uninfected control (not recorded which). In DNA, the CDR3 is TGTGCCTGGAGTGTAGACGGCCAAGCTTTCTTT. This gives the protein CAWSVDGQAFF.